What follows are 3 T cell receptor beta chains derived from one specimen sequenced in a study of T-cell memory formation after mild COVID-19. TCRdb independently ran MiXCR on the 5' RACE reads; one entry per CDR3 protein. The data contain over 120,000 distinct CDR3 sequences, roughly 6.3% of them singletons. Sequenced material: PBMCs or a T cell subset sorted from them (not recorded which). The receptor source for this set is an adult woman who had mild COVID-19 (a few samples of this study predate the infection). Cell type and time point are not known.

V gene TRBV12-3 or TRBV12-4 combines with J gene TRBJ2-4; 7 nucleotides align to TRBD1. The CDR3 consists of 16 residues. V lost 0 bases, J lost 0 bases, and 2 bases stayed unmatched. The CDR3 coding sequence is TGTGCCAGCAGTTTAGCGGGACAGAGAGCCAAAAACATTCAGTACTTC. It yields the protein CASSLAGQRAKNIQYF.

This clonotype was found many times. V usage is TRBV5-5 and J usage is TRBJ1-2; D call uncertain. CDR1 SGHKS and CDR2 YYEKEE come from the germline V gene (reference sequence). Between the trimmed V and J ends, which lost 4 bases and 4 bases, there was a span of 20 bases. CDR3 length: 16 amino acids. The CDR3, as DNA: TGTGCCAGCAGCCAGTGGGCCCCCCTGTCCGGCTATGGCTACACCTTC. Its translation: CASSQWAPLSGYGYTF.

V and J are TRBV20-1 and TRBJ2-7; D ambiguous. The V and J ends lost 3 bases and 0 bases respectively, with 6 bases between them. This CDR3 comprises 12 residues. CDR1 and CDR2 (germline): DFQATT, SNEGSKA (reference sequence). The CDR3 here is CSARGGSYEQYF. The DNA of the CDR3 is TGCAGTGCTAGGGGCGGCTCCTACGAGCAGTACTTC.